Listed below are T cell receptor beta chains from one sample, sequenced in a study of T-cell reconstitution after alpha-beta-depleted transplantation in children. TCRdb analysed the PCR reads with MiXCR anew, one entry per CDR3 protein. The table includes hundreds of thousands of distinct CDR3 sequences, approximately 14% detected once. The specimen comprised PBMCs, sampled before TCRalphabeta/CD19-depleted stem cell transplant. Every receptor here comes from a girl aged 2-10 years with congenital amegakaryocytic thrombocytopenia, due to receive a stem cell transplant. Each CDR3 is given with its conserved first and last residue. Each record gives: J gene, clone size, D gene, V gene, CDR3 protein, CDR3 DNA. A D gene is named only where the DNA matches it firmly. A clone size is listed for some rows: how often the clone was seen (once, few, many), or a class if it is expanded.

J: TRBJ2-5; size: many; D: NA; V: TRBV6-5; CDR3: CASSSGGTQYF; DNA: TGTGCCAGCAGTTCCGGGGGGACCCAGTACTTC
J: TRBJ2-2; size: few; D: NA; V: TRBV7-9; CDR3: CASSRKEGKGTGELFF; DNA: TGTGCCAGCAGCCGAAAAGAAGGAAAGGGCACCGGGGAGCTGTTTTTT
J: TRBJ2-6; size: NA; D: NA; V: TRBV6-1; CDR3: CASRDPGSGANVLTF; DNA: TGTGCCAGCAGAGACCCGGGCTCTGGGGCCAACGTCCTGACTTTC
J: TRBJ2-6; size: NA; D: NA; V: TRBV7-2; CDR3: CASSLVGTEGANVLTF; DNA: TGTGCCAGCAGCTTAGTCGGTACAGAAGGGGCCAACGTCCTGACTTTC
J: TRBJ2-7; size: few; D: NA; V: TRBV7-2; CDR3: CASSLAYREEYF; DNA: TGTGCCAGCAGCTTAGCGTACAGGGAGGAGTACTTC
J: TRBJ2-7; size: many; D: NA; V: TRBV7-9; CDR3: CASSLVNSYEQYF; DNA: TGTGCCAGCAGCCTCGTAAACTCCTACGAGCAGTACTTC
J: TRBJ2-7; size: NA; D: NA; V: TRBV20-1; CDR3: CSARESGRSYEQYF; DNA: TGCAGTGCTAGAGAGAGCGGCCGCTCCTACGAGCAGTACTTC
J: TRBJ1-1; size: many; D: NA; V: TRBV3-1; CDR3: CASSQQGTNTEAFF; DNA: TGTGCCAGCAGCCAGCAGGGAACGAACACTGAAGCTTTCTTT
J: TRBJ2-5; size: few; D: TRBD2; V: TRBV20-1; CDR3: CSASGGIRLAGGETQYF; DNA: TGCAGTGCTAGTGGAGGAATACGACTAGCGGGAGGGGAGACCCAGTACTTC
J: TRBJ2-1; size: NA; D: TRBD2; V: TRBV4-1; CDR3: CASSQGLAACNEQFF; DNA: TGCGCCAGCAGCCAAGGACTAGCTGCTTGCAATGAGCAGTTCTTC
J: TRBJ2-2; size: many; D: NA; V: TRBV12-3/TRBV12-4; CDR3: CASSLRGAGRTGELFF; DNA: TGTGCCAGCAGTCTCAGGGGCGCTGGGAGAACCGGGGAGCTGTTTTTT
J: TRBJ1-4; size: few; D: TRBD1; V: TRBV12-3/TRBV12-4; CDR3: CASSSGTAEKLFF; DNA: TGTGCCAGCAGTTCCGGGACAGCAGAAAAACTGTTTTTT
J: TRBJ2-1; size: many; D: NA; V: TRBV6-5; CDR3: CASSYITGGLYNEQFF; DNA: TGTGCCAGCAGTTACATTACGGGGGGCCTCTACAATGAGCAGTTCTTC
J: TRBJ2-1; size: NA; D: TRBD1; V: TRBV5-1; CDR3: CASSLEGRGSYNEQFF; DNA: TGCGCCAGCAGCTTGGAAGGCAGGGGGTCCTACAATGAGCAGTTCTTC
J: TRBJ1-2; size: NA; D: NA; V: TRBV7-9; CDR3: CASSLQEANYGYTF; DNA: TGTGCCAGCAGCTTACAGGAGGCAAACTATGGCTACACCTTC
J: TRBJ2-1; size: NA; D: TRBD2; V: TRBV11-2; CDR3: CASSSLAASSYNEQFF; DNA: TGTGCCAGCAGCTCCCTAGCGGCGAGCTCCTACAATGAGCAGTTCTTC
J: TRBJ2-3; size: many; D: NA; V: TRBV5-1; CDR3: CASRGGSGTDTQYF; DNA: TGCGCCAGCAGAGGGGGTAGCGGGACAGATACGCAGTATTTT
J: TRBJ2-1; size: few; D: NA; V: TRBV12-3/TRBV12-4; CDR3: CASSQWDEQFF; DNA: TGTGCCAGCAGTCAATGGGACGAGCAGTTCTTC
J: TRBJ2-1; size: many; D: TRBD2; V: TRBV20-1; CDR3: CSARDPLGTSGFEQFF; DNA: TGCAGTGCTAGAGACCCCCTAGGAACTAGCGGTTTTGAGCAGTTCTTC
J: TRBJ2-1; size: NA; D: NA; V: TRBV12-3/TRBV12-4; CDR3: CASSPSGGNEQFF; DNA: TGTGCCAGCAGTCCATCCGGGGGCAATGAGCAGTTCTTC
J: TRBJ1-5; size: NA; D: NA; V: TRBV28; CDR3: CASSYTGRGQPQHF; DNA: TGTGCCAGCAGCTATACAGGGAGAGGTCAGCCCCAGCATTTT
J: TRBJ2-7; size: many; D: NA; V: TRBV7-9; CDR3: CASSLEGFTYEQYF; DNA: TGTGCCAGCAGCTTAGAGGGTTTCACCTACGAGCAGTACTTC
J: TRBJ1-5; size: NA; D: NA; V: TRBV12-3/TRBV12-4; CDR3: CASSLAIGFNQPQHF; DNA: TGTGCCAGCAGTTTAGCGATCGGGTTCAATCAGCCCCAGCATTTT
J: TRBJ2-2; size: NA; D: NA; V: TRBV7-2; CDR3: CARQGTGELFF; DNA: TGTGCCCGCCAGGGGACCGGGGAGCTGTTTTTT
J: TRBJ2-3; size: many; D: NA; V: TRBV7-9; CDR3: CASSRRGTDTQYF; DNA: TGTGCCAGCAGCCGTCGCGGCACAGATACGCAGTATTTT
J: TRBJ1-1; size: many; D: NA; V: TRBV5-1; CDR3: CASSLMFGADTEAFF; DNA: TGCGCCAGCAGCCTCATGTTCGGGGCCGATACTGAAGCTTTCTTT
J: TRBJ2-5; size: NA; D: NA; V: TRBV30; CDR3: CAAGGVGGLETQYF; DNA: TGTGCCGCTGGAGGCGTTGGTGGTCTGGAGACCCAGTACTTC
J: TRBJ2-7; size: many; D: NA; V: TRBV5-1; CDR3: CASSLQGSPYEQYF; DNA: TGCGCCAGCAGCCTACAGGGAAGCCCCTACGAGCAGTACTTC
J: TRBJ2-3; size: few; D: TRBD2; V: TRBV11-2; CDR3: CASSSRRLAGATDTQYF; DNA: TGTGCCAGCAGCTCCCGCAGGTTAGCGGGCGCGACAGATACGCAGTATTTT
J: TRBJ2-1; size: few; D: TRBD2; V: TRBV20-1; CDR3: CSAPDGLAGSYNEQFF; DNA: TGCAGTGCTCCCGACGGACTAGCGGGCTCCTACAATGAGCAGTTCTTC
J: TRBJ2-1; size: many; D: NA; V: TRBV5-5; CDR3: CASSPTGSQGNEQFF; DNA: TGTGCCAGCAGCCCCACAGGGTCCCAAGGCAATGAGCAGTTCTTC
J: TRBJ2-1; size: once; D: NA; V: TRBV2; CDR3: CTSRRTNRGLVVNNEQFF; DNA: TGTACCAGCAGACGCACCAATCGGGGGCTAGTTGTAAACAATGAGCAGTTCTTC
J: TRBJ2-7; size: many; D: TRBD2; V: TRBV11-3; CDR3: CASSSSGTSILNQDEQYF; DNA: TGTGCCAGCAGCTCCTCCGGGACTAGCATCTTGAACCAGGACGAGCAGTACTTC
J: TRBJ2-1; size: many; D: TRBD2; V: TRBV10-2; CDR3: CASSESPSGSYEQFF; DNA: TGCGCCAGCAGTGAGTCACCGAGCGGGAGCTATGAGCAGTTCTTC
J: TRBJ2-7; size: NA; D: NA; V: TRBV18; CDR3: CASSPQLSLSEQYF; DNA: TGTGCCAGCTCACCACAACTCTCGCTCTCCGAGCAGTACTTC
J: TRBJ2-7; size: NA; D: TRBD1; V: TRBV5-1; CDR3: CASTTGTGGFHEQYF; DNA: TGCGCCAGCACAACCGGGACAGGGGGTTTCCACGAGCAGTACTTC
J: TRBJ2-1; size: NA; D: NA; V: TRBV5-1; CDR3: CASSATLSGDNEQFF; DNA: TGCGCCAGCAGCGCGACTCTGTCAGGCGACAATGAGCAGTTCTTC
J: TRBJ1-1; size: many; D: TRBD1; V: TRBV29-1; CDR3: CSVDDRAGSDTEAFF; DNA: TGCAGCGTTGACGACAGGGCTGGAAGCGACACTGAAGCTTTCTTT
J: TRBJ2-1; size: few; D: NA; V: TRBV11-2; CDR3: CASSLLPGRGYNEQFF; DNA: TGTGCCAGCAGCTTGCTTCCGGGAAGGGGATACAATGAGCAGTTCTTC
J: TRBJ2-2; size: many; D: NA; V: TRBV4-1; CDR3: CASSQVAGFGELFF; DNA: TGCGCCAGCAGCCAAGTCGCCGGTTTCGGGGAGCTGTTTTTT
J: TRBJ2-1; size: NA; D: NA; V: TRBV19; CDR3: CASSIVGGAVNEQFF; DNA: TGTGCCAGTAGTATAGTGGGGGGGGCTGTGAATGAGCAGTTCTTC
J: TRBJ1-5; size: many; D: NA; V: TRBV7-8; CDR3: CASSSLNQPQHF; DNA: TGTGCCAGCAGTTCATTGAATCAGCCCCAGCATTTT
J: TRBJ1-2; size: NA; D: TRBD1; V: TRBV29-1; CDR3: CSALGQTNYGYTF; DNA: TGCAGCGCTTTGGGACAGACTAACTATGGCTACACCTTC
J: TRBJ2-1; size: many; D: TRBD2; V: TRBV20-1; CDR3: CSAPSTSGIPSPYNEQFF; DNA: TGCAGTGCTCCTTCGACTAGCGGGATACCCTCGCCCTACAATGAGCAGTTCTTC
J: TRBJ2-7; size: few; D: NA; V: TRBV6-1; CDR3: CASSVTSFEQYF; DNA: TGTGCCAGCAGTGTCACTTCATTCGAGCAGTACTTC
J: TRBJ2-2; size: NA; D: NA; V: TRBV12-3/TRBV12-4; CDR3: CASKPGAVNTGELFF; DNA: TGTGCCAGCAAACCGGGGGCGGTGAACACCGGGGAGCTGTTTTTT
J: TRBJ2-4; size: NA; D: TRBD2; V: TRBV30; CDR3: CASTGTSGLAKNIQYF; DNA: TGTGCCAGCACCGGGACTAGCGGACTAGCCAAAAACATTCAGTACTTC
J: TRBJ2-1; size: few; D: TRBD2; V: TRBV7-8; CDR3: CASSWLAGRDNEQFF; DNA: TGTGCCAGCAGCTGGCTAGCGGGACGGGACAATGAGCAGTTCTTC
J: TRBJ2-5; size: few; D: TRBD2; V: TRBV6-1; CDR3: CASNPRTSGFQETQYF; DNA: TGTGCCAGCAATCCCCGAACTAGCGGATTCCAAGAGACCCAGTACTTC
J: TRBJ1-5; size: NA; D: NA; V: TRBV12-3/TRBV12-4; CDR3: CASSLVREPTQHF; DNA: TGTGCCAGCAGTTTAGTGCGGGAACCCACGCAGCATTTT